The 11 T cell receptor beta chains below were found in one sample sequenced in a study of shared T cell receptors in the human thymus. Sequencing used immunoSEQ multiplex PCR; TCRdb keeps in-frame clones, though not all of them. The sample lists 700,000 or so clones; around 85% were seen once. This same sample was also taken into another study, of human thymus T cells.

Input material: thymocytes. The receptors were gathered from a girl less than two years old with a congenital heart defect.

The V call is TRBV5-6, the J call TRBJ1-3; 8 nucleotides agree with TRBD1. This CDR3 is built from 14 residues. Trimming at V came to 4 bases and at J to 8 bases, leaving 8 bases not matched to a gene. Germline lookup yields CDR1 SGHDT and CDR2 YYEEEE. CDR3 in amino acids: CASSGADRVDTIYF. In nucleotides, the CDR3 is TGTGCCAGCAGCGGAGCGGACAGGGTAGACACCATATATTTT.

The rearrangement links TRBV28 to TRBJ1-1; D remains unclear. The CDR3 has 18 residues. V was trimmed by 5 bases and J by 3 bases, leaving 25 bases between them. Germline-derived CDR1 and CDR2 are MDHEN and SYDVKM. CDR3 in DNA: TGTGCCAGCAGTCTCCGCCCTTACGAACTCCCGAGGTACACTGAAGCTTTCTTT. Protein: CASSLRPYELPRYTEAFF. The full variable domain, in which reference TRBV28 and TRBJ1-1 provide the parts outside the CDR3, is DVKVTQSSRYLVKRTGEKVFLECVQDMDHENMFWYRQDPGLGLRLIYFSYDVKMKEKGDIPEGYSVSREKKERFSLILESASTNQTSMYLCASSLRPYELPRYTEAFFGQGTRLTVV.

V is TRBV19 and J is TRBJ2-7, with 10 bases matching TRBD1. The germline V gene has CDR1 LNHDA and CDR2 SQIVND (reference sequence). CDR3 size: 18 residues. The junction had 16 bases not matched to a gene; V was cut back by 1 base and J by 7 bases. DNA of the CDR3: TGTGCCAGTAGTATAGTAGGGGACAGGGGTGATCTACTACGAGAGCAGTACTTC. This translates into CASSIVGDRGDLLREQYF.

The chain combines TRBV27 with TRBJ1-2, with 9 nucleotides matching TRBD1. After removal of 5 bases from V and 1 base from J, the junction contained 8 bases not matched to a gene. CDR1 MNHEY and CDR2 SMNVEV come from the germline V gene (reference sequence). The CDR3 extends over 16 amino acids. The CDR3 here is CASSLIRDRDNYGYTF. CDR3 DNA: TGTGCCAGCAGTCTCATCCGGGACAGGGATAACTATGGCTACACCTTC.

V is TRBV6-6 and J is TRBJ1-2; 9 bases match TRBD1. The germline gives CDR1 MNHNY, CDR2 SVGAGI (reference sequence). Unmatched junction bases numbered 9, after V lost 5 bases and J lost 8 bases. The CDR3 sequence is 14 residues long. The CDR3 is CASSQGQGGRGYTF. The CDR3 nucleotides read TGTGCCAGCAGTCAGGGACAGGGAGGACGGGGCTACACCTTC.

This clone has a handful of counts. The rearrangement uses TRBV25-1 and TRBJ1-1; D is unclear. Trimming cost V 0 bases and J 11 bases, with 22 bases left between them. The CDR3 extends over 16 amino acids. From germline, CDR1 is MGHDK and CDR2 SYGVNS. This CDR3 is CASSEYGKHLRFLAFF. The CDR3 region has the DNA TGTGCCAGCAGTGAATACGGGAAACATTTGCGTTTTTTGGCTTTCTTT.

This clone was seen just once. The V call is TRBV25-1, the J call TRBJ2-1, with D uncertain. Germline lookup yields CDR1 MGHDK and CDR2 SYGVNS. Trimming removed 6 bases from V and 5 bases from J, with 11 bases in between. This CDR3 is built from 13 residues. The CDR3 DNA reads as TGTGCCAGCAGCCTAAGTACTCACAATGAGCAGTTCTTC. Translation: CASSLSTHNEQFF.

The chain has TRBV19 and TRBJ2-2, with a tentative D call TRBD1 (5 bases). CDR3 length equals 15 residues. V was pared by 3 bases and J by 5 bases, with 13 bases between. Germline CDR1 and CDR2: LNHDA and SQIVND (reference sequence). CDR3 sequence reads: CASSIDSPVTGELFF. DNA of the CDR3: TGTGCCAGTAGTATTGACAGTCCTGTGACCGGGGAGCTGTTTTTT.

Written as DNA, the CDR3 is TGTGCCAGCAGCTTAGGGGCCCCCCCCAACAGGGGGTACACAGATACGCAGTATTTT. As protein: CASSLGAPPNRGYTDTQYF. The chain joins TRBV7-2 to TRBJ2-3, with 8 nucleotides matching TRBD1. The CDR3 has 19 residues. CDR1 and CDR2 from the germline V gene are SGHTA and FQGNSA. Germline trimming cut 1 base from V and 2 bases from J; bases unmatched to any gene: 14.

V is TRBV4-1 and J is TRBJ2-2, with 16 positions matching TRBD2. The CDR3 is 19 residues long. Per germline, CDR1 MGHRA and CDR2 YSYEKL. V gave up 2 bases and J gave up 1 base; unmatched junction bases: 4. The CDR3 reads CASSQPGLAGGRNTGELFF. CDR3 in DNA: TGCGCCAGCAGCCAACCGGGACTAGCGGGGGGGCGGAACACCGGGGAGCTGTTTTTT.

The J gene is TRBJ2-7, the V gene TRBV6-1, with a possible D match to TRBD2 (7 bases). Germline V lookup: CDR1 MNHNS, CDR2 SASEGT. The CDR3 has 16 amino acids. V lost 1 base, J lost 6 bases, and 19 bases lay in between. The CDR3 DNA follows: TGTGCCAGCAGTGAAGAATGGGAGGGCAGGGGACGCGAGCAGTACTTC. Its translation: CASSEEWEGRGREQYF.